One and the same sample provided the 14 T cell receptor beta chains below, sequenced in a study of T-cell memory formation after mild COVID-19. Using its own MiXCR run on the 5' RACE reads, TCRdb lists one record per CDR3 protein. The sample shows a few hundred thousand distinct CDR3 sequences, 7.5% to 10% of them seen only once. The sample comprised PBMCs or a T cell subset sorted from them (not recorded which). These receptors were taken from a man younger than 35 who had mild COVID-19 (a few samples of this study predate the infection). Cell type and time point are not known.

The chain uses TRBV3-1 and TRBJ2-5; 7 bases map to TRBD2. V gave up 7 bases and J gave up 5 bases; unmatched junction bases: 19. Germline values: CDR1 LGHDT, CDR2 YNNKEL (reference sequence). The CDR3 totals 17 residues. CDR3 amino acids: CASTPSLTGGSRETQYF. CDR3 nucleotides: TGTGCCAGCACCCCAAGCCTTACGGGAGGATCTAGGGAGACCCAGTACTTC.

This clonotype was found a few times. J is TRBJ2-7 and V is TRBV6-2 or TRBV6-3; 9 bases agree with TRBD2. The CDR3 has 13 residues. Germline V gives CDR1 MNHEY, CDR2 SVGEGT. The V gene end was trimmed by 6 bases and the J gene end by 5 bases; junction bases not matched to a gene: 5. CDR3 nucleotide sequence: TGTGCCAGCAGCCTAGCGGGGTTGAACGAGCAGTACGTC. Translated: CASSLAGLNEQYV.

This clonotype was recorded many times. The chain joins TRBV7-2 to TRBJ2-5, with 9 bases aligning to TRBD2. The CDR3 is 15 amino acids. The J segment lost 5 bases and the V segment lost 5 bases, leaving 9 bases of the junction unmatched. In germline, CDR1 is SGHTA, CDR2 FQGNSA. CDR3 amino acids: CASSEGLAGWETQYF. The CDR3 coding sequence is TGTGCCAGCAGCGAGGGACTAGCAGGGTGGGAGACCCAGTACTTC. Full variable domain (outside the CDR3, taken from reference TRBV7-2 and TRBJ2-5): GAGVSQSPSNKVTEKGKDVELRCDPISGHTALYWYRQSLGQGLEFLIYFQGNSAPDKSGLPSDRFSAERTGGSVSTLTIQRTQQEDSAVYLCASSEGLAGWETQYFGPGTRLLVL.

This clonotype was picked up many times. The gene calls are TRBV9 and TRBJ2-3; 12 bases fit TRBD2. Looked up from germline, CDR1 is SGDLS and CDR2 is YYNGEE. The CDR3 spans 18 residues. Losses at the gene ends were 4 bases for V and 1 base for J; bases not matched to a gene: 10. The DNA of the CDR3 is TGTGCCAGCAGCACTCGACTAGCGGGGGCCGACCGCACAGATACGCAGTATTTT. This translates into CASSTRLAGADRTDTQYF.

This chain uses TRBV6-5 with TRBJ1-2; D is perhaps TRBD1 (5 bases). V was clipped by 8 bases and J by 7 bases, with 23 bases between them. CDR3 length: 15 amino acids. Germline loops: CDR1 MNHEY, CDR2 SVGAGI. CDR3 sequence (DNA): TGTGCCAGCCGCCCAGACCGACAGTCACTAGGTGGCTACACCTTC. Its protein product is CASRPDRQSLGGYTF.

The genes are TRBV6-5 and TRBJ1-4; 9 nucleotides match TRBD1. With V trimmed by 5 bases and J by 7 bases, 8 bases remained unmatched. The CDR3 extends over 15 amino acids. Germline V gene lookup returns CDR1 MNHEY and CDR2 SVGAGI. CDR3 DNA: TGTGCCAGCAGTCGGGGGACAGGGAGCATTGAAAAACTGTTTTTT. Translated, it gives CASSRGTGSIEKLFF.

The genes are TRBV7-2 and TRBJ2-5, with D possibly TRBD2 on 6 matching bases. This CDR3 spans 14 amino acids. CDR1 SGHTA and CDR2 FQGNSA come from the germline V gene. Trimming stripped 8 bases from V and 5 bases from J, with 18 bases between. In nucleotides, the CDR3 is TGTGCCAGCGCGCGGGGCCCCCCGGTTGAGACCCAGTACTTC. It yields the protein CASARGPPVETQYF.

Ten or more counts support this clonotype. The chain uses TRBV7-2 and TRBJ2-1; 9 positions agree with TRBD2. V was pared by 2 bases and J by 8 bases, with 4 bases of the junction left unmatched. Germline-derived CDR1 and CDR2 are SGHTA and FQGNSA. CDR3 size: 14 residues. The CDR3 DNA follows: TGTGCCAGCAGCTTATTGGGCGGGGGGGATGAGCAGTTCTTC. It is translated as CASSLLGGGDEQFF. The entire variable domain, with the rest obtained from reference TRBV7-2 and TRBJ2-1, is as follows: GAGVSQSPSNKVTEKGKDVELRCDPISGHTALYWYRQSLGQGLEFLIYFQGNSAPDKSGLPSDRFSAERTGGSVSTLTIQRTQQEDSAVYLCASSLLGGGDEQFFGPGTRLTVL.

V is TRBV13 and J is TRBJ1-2; a possible D gene is TRBD1 (5 bases). The ends were cut back, 3 bases at V and 5 bases at J, with 13 bases in the middle. Germline loops: CDR1 PRHDT, CDR2 FYEKMQ (reference sequence). The CDR3 loop spans 14 amino acids. CDR3 nucleotides: TGTGCCAGCAGCTTGGCAGGGCGGGGATATGGCTACACCTTC. This gives the protein CASSLAGRGYGYTF. The full variable domain, in which reference TRBV13 and TRBJ1-2 provide the parts outside the CDR3, is AAGVIQSPRHLIKEKRETATLKCYPIPRHDTVYWYQQGPGQDPQFLISFYEKMQSDKGSIPDRFSAQQFSDYHSELNMSSLELGDSALYFCASSLAGRGYGYTFGSGTRLTVV.

This chain uses TRBV20-1 with TRBJ2-2; 11 positions agree with TRBD2. Germline V gives CDR1 DFQATT, CDR2 SNEGSKA (reference sequence). The trim removed 5 bases at V and 3 bases at J, leaving 5 bases unmatched. The CDR3 consists of 15 residues. This CDR3 is CSAYPSGRYTGELFF. The CDR3 DNA is TGCAGTGCTTATCCTAGCGGGAGGTACACCGGGGAGCTGTTTTTT.

V gene TRBV29-1 combines with J gene TRBJ2-1, with TRBD2 matching over 7 bases. The ends lost 4 bases at V and 8 bases at J; junction bases unmatched: 11. The CDR3 is made up of 14 amino acids. Germline loops: CDR1 SQVTM, CDR2 ANQGSEA. In DNA, the CDR3 is TGCAGCGTTGTCCCCGTTGGCAGCGGGGATGAGCAGTTCTTC. Its translation is CSVVPVGSGDEQFF.

This clonotype turned up a few times. The chain recombines TRBV5-1 with TRBJ1-2; TRBD1 aligns across 12 bases. The CDR3 has 14 amino acids. V dropped 4 bases and J dropped 8; count of bases not matched to a gene: 6. Germline loops: CDR1 SGHRS, CDR2 YFSETQ. This chain's CDR3 is CASSPGTGGAGYTF. DNA for the CDR3: TGCGCCAGCAGCCCGGGGACAGGGGGCGCCGGCTACACCTTC.

This chain joins TRBV27 and TRBJ2-3; 8 nucleotides line up with TRBD2. V lost 8 bases, J lost 4 bases, and 5 bases stayed unmatched. The germline V gene encodes CDR1 MNHEY and CDR2 SMNVEV (reference sequence). The length of the CDR3 is 13 residues. CDR3 bases: TGTGCCAGCCGCGGGGGGCCGGCAGATACGCAGTATTTT. It specifies CASRGGPADTQYF.

This clonotype was detected many times. The chain uses TRBV5-1 and TRBJ1-2; D is uncertain. In germline, CDR1 is SGHRS, CDR2 YFSETQ. Trimming shortened V by 0 bases and J by 1 base, and 7 bases separated the two germline ends. The CDR3 is 14 amino acids. This CDR3 reads CASSLDTLNYGYTF. In DNA, the CDR3 is TGCGCCAGCAGCTTGGACACGCTTAACTATGGCTACACCTTC.